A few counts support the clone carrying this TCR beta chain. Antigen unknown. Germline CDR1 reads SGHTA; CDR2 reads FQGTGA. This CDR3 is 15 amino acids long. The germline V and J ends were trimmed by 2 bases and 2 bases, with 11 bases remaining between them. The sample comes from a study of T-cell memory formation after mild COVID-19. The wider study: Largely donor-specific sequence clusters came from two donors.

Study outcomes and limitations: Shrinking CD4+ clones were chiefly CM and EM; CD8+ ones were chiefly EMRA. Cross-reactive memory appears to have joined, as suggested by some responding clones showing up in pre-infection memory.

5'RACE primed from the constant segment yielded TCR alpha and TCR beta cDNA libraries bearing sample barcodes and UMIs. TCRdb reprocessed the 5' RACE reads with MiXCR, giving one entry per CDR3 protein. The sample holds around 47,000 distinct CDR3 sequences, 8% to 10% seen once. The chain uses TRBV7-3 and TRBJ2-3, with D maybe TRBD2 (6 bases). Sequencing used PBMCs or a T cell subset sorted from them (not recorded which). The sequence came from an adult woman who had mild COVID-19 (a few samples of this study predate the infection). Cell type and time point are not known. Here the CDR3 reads CASSLWGGYTDTQYF. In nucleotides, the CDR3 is TGTGCCAGCAGCTTATGGGGAGGATACACAGATACGCAGTATTTT.